This entry concerns a single TCR beta chain. No cognate antigen has been identified for it. No much larger clone is present one base from it, and per-base qualities are unavailable. The sample is drawn from a study of blood T cell repertoires in COVID-19 (dated by TCRdb to the early 2020s). Study-wide context: Collaborator samples came from the United States, Italy and Spain and covered acute and convalescent phases of COVID-19. Subjects who had been exposed to COVID-19, were actively infected with it, or had recovered from it provided the deeply sampled blood TCRbeta repertoires that made up the dataset. The prospective study material was composed of cDNA or gDNA derived from T cells, B-cell-depleted T cells, or PBMCs. Samples were obtained from the ongoing ImmuneRACE study (first 160 participants) and from approximately 1,200 subjects provided by 6 global collaborators. A freely available public database, intended as a resource for researchers studying the immune response to SARS-CoV-2, is where the repertoires were released. The sample metadata nearly always contained a de-identified subject ID, COVID-19 status, age in years and sex. HLA class I and class II types, where available, came from metadata supplied by the sample provider rather than from assay-based typing.

Summary of the overall study and its limitations: How much clinical and demographic metadata was included differed by source and by participant, and the metadata was provided uncurated.

Enrolling through a virtual design, the prospective study's participants ranged in age from roughly 18 to 89 years and lived across some 22 United States geographic areas. Cohort assignment in the prospective study relied on participant-reported clinical history from a screening survey and a study questionnaire. ImmuneRACE Cohort 3 recovered participants were defined by two consecutive negative NP/OP PCR tests, healthcare professional clearance, or symptom resolution. Mobile phlebotomists in the prospective study collected whole blood, serum and a nasopharyngeal or oropharyngeal swab from every participant. Additional blood draws and questionnaires over an approximately 2-month period could optionally be provided by prospective study participants. Before DNA extraction, prospective study blood samples were shipped either frozen or at room temperature. The immunoSEQ Assay, a bias-controlled multiplex PCR, was used to amplify TCRbeta CDR3 regions from genomic DNA. In the paper's pipeline: The number of nucleated cells in each sample was estimated by amplification of reference gene primers within the assay. To quantify the absolute abundance of each unique TCRbeta CDR3 rearrangement, sequence reads were collapsed and filtered. For each sample, productive Simpson clonality was calculated as the square root of Simpson's diversity index over productive rearrangements. In TCRdb, the immuneACCESS table is reduced to in-frame sequences with V and J assigned. These tables do not hold every clone; where another copy was compared, an unresolved V gene accounts for under half, and the others remain unexplained. The D gene and trimming were derived from the DNA, and the V and J assignments and clone size from that table. The sample table shows under 300,000 clones, and around 88% are seen once. The ten largest clonotypes hold 8.8% of the sample.

The sample consisted of PBMCs or T cells enriched from blood (not recorded which). This clonotype was obtained from a man between 40 and 49 years old who had recovered from COVID-19.

CDR3 sequence: CASSDPGQAINYGYTF. Here is the DNA: TGTGCCAGCAGTGACCCCGGACAGGCGATTAACTATGGCTACACCTTC. The rearranged segments are TRBV6-1 and TRBJ1-2, and 7 junctional nucleotides match TRBD1. Trimming leaves V shorter by 3 bases and J shorter by 1 base, with the junction holding 8 bases beyond the gene matches. The germline V gene encodes CDR1 MNHNS and CDR2 SASEGT. Reading from cysteine to phenylalanine, the CDR3 counts 16 amino acids. Only the CDR3 region is kept as DNA, spanning 48 bases read in frame from base 1.